The clone carrying this TCR beta chain has a count of ten or more. The ends lost 4 bases at V and 5 bases at J; junction bases unmatched: 6. CDR3 length equals 17 residues. CDR1 and CDR2 from the germline V gene are MNHEY and SMNVEV (reference sequence). This entry belongs to a study of human T cells and chemical hapten exposure. In the study overall: Donors were sensitized with 2% DPC on the upper inner arm. A patient group, mainly female, showed alopecia areata, totalis or universalis.

Per the original data handling: With a range of 23,224 to 690,600, the median per sample was 95,638 TCRs. MiXCR, applied by TCRdb to the RACE reads, yields one record per CDR3 protein. TCRdb's processing, not the authors' own work, is the source of the V and J calls. The sample contains approximately 85,000 distinct CDR3 sequences, about 10% of which appear only once. Sample time point: patch test 2, 6 weeks after DPC sensitization. Treatment defined: therapeutic diphenylcyclopropenone sensitization with weekly scalp DPC. Here the sequenced sample was whole blood, taken in connection with sensitization to the hapten diphenylcyclopropenone (DPC). The chain has TRBV27 and TRBJ2-2; 14 bases match TRBD2. The TCR was taken from a woman aged 25 to 39 with alopecia areata. Some clones in this sample may be carry-over from other donors' samples. The CDR3 is CASSSRLAGGRTGELFF. The CDR3 bases are TGTGCCAGCAGTTCGCGACTAGCGGGAGGGAGGACCGGGGAGCTGTTTTTT.